One and the same sample provided the 25 T cell receptor beta chains below, sequenced in a study of neoadjuvant anti-PD-1 for oral cavity cancer. TCRdb's copy holds only in-frame clones and misses some; the assay was immunoSEQ multiplex PCR. The table has approximately 23,000 clones, around 45% seen once. The time point is: after neoadjuvant nivolumab, at surgical resection. Material: tumor tissue, obtained after nivolumab (anti-PD-1) treatment. The receptors were sampled from a person between 35 and 79 years old with oral cavity squamous cell carcinoma.

The chain employs TRBV18 and TRBJ2-3, with D uncertain. The CDR3 consists of 15 residues. V lost 3 bases and J 2 bases, leaving 12 bases between the germline ends. Germline V lookup: CDR1 KGHSH, CDR2 LQKENI. CDR3 sequence: CASSPNSVLTDTQYF. Written as DNA, the CDR3 is TGTGCCAGCTCACCGAACAGCGTCCTCACAGATACGCAGTATTTT.

This sequence joins TRBV28 and TRBJ1-1; D unclear. The CDR3 consists of 11 residues. The germline CDR1 and CDR2 sequences are MDHEN and SYDVKM. Trimming removed 5 bases at V and 2 bases at J, with 3 bases between. CDR3 nucleotides: TGTGCCAGCAGTGTAAACACTGAAGCTTTCTTT. Its translation is CASSVNTEAFF.

The rearrangement links TRBV7-7 to TRBJ1-6; the D is unclear. The germline CDR1 and CDR2 sequences are SSHAT and FNYEAQ (reference sequence). V shed 3 bases and J shed 7 bases, with 4 bases lying between them. There are 12 residues in the CDR3. The CDR3 loop is CASSLTNSPLHF. CDR3 coding DNA: TGTGCCAGCAGCTTGACCAATTCACCCCTCCACTTT.

The rearrangement links TRBV7-8 to TRBJ1-5, with D unclear. V was trimmed by 1 base and J by 1 base, leaving 8 bases between them. The CDR3 runs to 15 residues. Germline CDR1 is SGHVS and CDR2 is FQNEAQ. This CDR3 reads CASSLEVLSNQPQHF. In DNA, the CDR3 is TGTGCCAGCAGCTTAGAGGTTTTGAGCAATCAGCCCCAGCATTTT.

The chain couples TRBV7-9 to TRBJ2-5, with 7 bases that match TRBD2. The V gene's germline CDR1 is SEHNR and CDR2 FQNEAQ (reference sequence). Germline trimming cut 5 bases from V and 0 bases from J; bases unmatched to any gene: 3. The CDR3 runs 14 residues. CDR3 nucleotide sequence: TGTGCCAGCAGCCAACTAGCGAACCAAGAGACCCAGTACTTC. Amino acids: CASSQLANQETQYF.

This clone was found a few times. The chain employs TRBV6-5 and TRBJ2-7; D unresolved. The CDR3 contains 13 residues. The V end lost 4 bases, the J end lost 4 bases, and 11 bases lay between the germline ends. In germline, CDR1 is MNHEY, CDR2 SVGAGI. The CDR3 nucleotides are TGTGCCAGCAGTTCCAACAAAGAATACGAGCAGTACTTC. It codes for CASSSNKEYEQYF.

The rearrangement links TRBV2 to TRBJ2-1, with D tentatively TRBD2 (6 bases). Germline loops: CDR1 SNHLY, CDR2 FYNNEI. The CDR3 extends over 15 amino acids. V lost 4 bases and J 4 bases, leaving 14 bases between the germline ends. For the CDR3, the DNA is TGTGCCAGCAGTGTCGGGGGTGTGGGTTACAATGAGCAGTTCTTC. Translating gives CASSVGGVGYNEQFF.

The chain combines TRBV10-2 with TRBJ2-3; 8 bases are a match to TRBD2. The length of the CDR3 is 17 residues. Germline V gene data show CDR1 as WSHSY and CDR2 as SAAADI. V shed 7 bases, J shed 0 bases, and the junction held 12 bases outside the gene matches. The CDR3 DNA reads as TGCGCCAGCACTGACCGCGGGGGGCCCTCGAGCACAGATACGCAGTATTTT. It yields the protein CASTDRGGPSSTDTQYF.

The V gene is TRBV6-1, the J gene TRBJ1-1, with TRBD1 as a possible D gene (5 bases). V was trimmed by 4 bases and J by 11 bases, leaving 11 bases between them. In germline, CDR1 is MNHNS, CDR2 SASEGT. The CDR3 extends over 11 amino acids. CDR3 in DNA: TGTGCCAGCAGTGGGGACCTAATGGCTTTCTTT. Protein product: CASSGDLMAFF.

The chain couples TRBV2 to TRBJ2-3; D might be TRBD2 (6 bases). Per germline, CDR1 SNHLY and CDR2 FYNNEI. V lost 4 bases and J 0 bases, leaving 11 bases between the germline ends. The CDR3 runs to 15 residues. The DNA of the CDR3 is TGTGCCAGCAGTGCGGCGCGGGGAAGCACAGATACGCAGTATTTT. The encoded protein is CASSAARGSTDTQYF.

This clone has just a few counts. V usage is TRBV7-9 and J usage is TRBJ1-2; possibly TRBD1 for D (5 bases). Looked up from germline, CDR1 is SEHNR and CDR2 is FQNEAQ (reference sequence). The CDR3 covers 15 residues. V was pared by 2 bases and J by 8 bases, with 18 bases between. The CDR3 region has the DNA TGTGCCAGCAGCTTAAGTGGGGCGTCGTTAGGAGGCTACACCTTC. This sequence encodes CASSLSGASLGGYTF.

This clone was seen a single time. This chain links TRBV4-2 with TRBJ1-6; possible D gene TRBD1, 5 bases. V lost 5 bases to trimming and J lost 4 bases, with 9 bases between them. This CDR3 is built from 14 residues. Germline V CDR1 and CDR2: LGHNA, YNFKEQ. The CDR3 DNA is TGTGCCAGCAGCTTCGGACAATATAATTCACCCCTCCACTTT. Translating it yields CASSFGQYNSPLHF.

The chain joins TRBV7-8 to TRBJ1-6; 8 bases line up with TRBD1. Germline lookup yields CDR1 SGHVS and CDR2 FQNEAQ. CDR3 length equals 16 residues. Trimming removed 1 base from V and 6 bases from J; junction bases left unmatched: 5. The CDR3: CASSLVGQAGNSPLHF. Written as DNA, the CDR3 is TGTGCCAGCAGCTTAGTGGGACAGGCGGGTAATTCACCCCTCCACTTT.

This clone was observed at least ten times. V gene TRBV18 combines with J gene TRBJ1-2, with D possibly matching TRBD1 (5 bases). Trimming left V 6 bases short and J 9 bases short, with 14 bases between. The CDR3 is made up of 12 amino acids. Germline lookup yields CDR1 KGHSH and CDR2 LQKENI. The CDR3 region has the DNA TGTGCCAGCTCGCCGCCGGGACGTCGCTACACCTTC. Its protein product is CASSPPGRRYTF.

The chain uses TRBV7-9 and TRBJ2-1; 9 positions agree with TRBD1. V dropped 0 bases and J dropped 7; count of bases not matched to a gene: 10. The CDR3 extends over 17 amino acids. Germline assignment: CDR1 SEHNR and CDR2 FQNEAQ (reference sequence). The chain's CDR3 is CASSLAGYRGLLNEQFF. The CDR3 bases are TGTGCCAGCAGCTTAGCCGGGTACAGGGGGCTACTGAATGAGCAGTTCTTC.

This chain joins TRBV7-9 and TRBJ2-3; TRBD1 is a possible D gene (5 bases). The CDR3 runs 15 residues. Trimming took 0 bases from V and 3 from J, leaving 10 bases between them. CDR1 and CDR2 from the germline V gene are SEHNR and FQNEAQ (reference sequence). This chain's CDR3 is CASSLAVGETDTQYF. The CDR3 nucleotides are TGTGCCAGCAGCTTAGCTGTAGGGGAAACAGATACGCAGTATTTT.

In its sample, this clone was seen a few times. The chain employs TRBV5-6 and TRBJ2-7; D assignment may be TRBD1 or TRBD2 (5 bases each). The CDR3 spans 12 residues. The V gene's germline CDR1 is SGHDT and CDR2 YYEEEE. Deletions cut 3 bases from V and 4 bases from J, with 8 bases between. The CDR3 loop reads CASSWDGYEQYF. The CDR3 DNA sequence: TGTGCCAGCAGCTGGGACGGATACGAGCAGTACTTC. The entire variable domain, with the rest obtained from reference TRBV5-6 and TRBJ2-7, is as follows: DAGVTQSPTHLIKTRGQQVTLRCSPKSGHDTVSWYQQALGQGPQFIFQYYEEEERQRGNFPDRFSGHQFPNYSSELNVNALLLGDSALYLCASSWDGYEQYFGPGTRLTVT.

This chain joins TRBV5-6 and TRBJ2-1; 8 bases are shared with TRBD2. Germline V gene data show CDR1 as SGHDT and CDR2 as YYEEEE. Losses at the gene ends were 0 bases for V and 5 bases for J; bases not matched to a gene: 4. CDR3 length: 15 residues. CDR3: CASSLEGGGHNEQFF. The CDR3 DNA follows: TGTGCCAGCAGCTTGGAGGGCGGGGGGCACAATGAGCAGTTCTTC.

Ten or more counts support this clone. The rearrangement links TRBV7-2 to TRBJ2-3; 10 bases agree with TRBD2. CDR3 length: 16 residues. Germline V gene lookup returns CDR1 SGHTA and CDR2 FQGNSA. J gave up 5 bases and V 1 base, and 6 bases lay outside the gene matches. Written as DNA, the CDR3 is TGTGCCAGCAGCTTAGGTGCTAGCGGGGGTGGAGATACGCAGTATTTT. It is translated as CASSLGASGGGDTQYF.

The chain employs TRBV4-1 and TRBJ2-5, with D uncertain. Per the germline V gene, CDR1 is MGHRA and CDR2 is YSYEKL. Deletions cut 3 bases from V and 5 bases from J, with 10 bases between. The CDR3 spans 13 residues. The CDR3 loop reads CASSHRIVETQYF. The CDR3 region has the DNA TGCGCCAGCAGCCACCGAATAGTGGAGACCCAGTACTTC.

The table lists this clone with a few counts. The rearrangement joins TRBV4-1 to TRBJ1-4, with 8 positions matching TRBD1. From germline, CDR1 is MGHRA and CDR2 YSYEKL. V dropped 5 bases and J dropped 8; count of bases not matched to a gene: 10. The CDR3 is 15 residues long. The CDR3 DNA is TGCGCCAGCAGCGACACACAGGGGGTACGAGAAAAACTGTTTTTT. It codes for CASSDTQGVREKLFF.

J is TRBJ1-1 and V is TRBV5-6; 7 bases match TRBD1. The CDR3 contains 13 residues. Germline V gene lookup returns CDR1 SGHDT and CDR2 YYEEEE. Germline trimming cut 5 bases from V and 4 bases from J; bases unmatched to any gene: 5. The CDR3 is CASSSDRTTEAFF. The CDR3 nucleotides are TGTGCCAGCAGTTCGGACAGGACCACTGAAGCTTTCTTT.

The CDR3 DNA sequence: TGCGCCAGCAGCCAAGATTTAACTAGCGGGGGGGCCAATGAGCAGTTCTTC. Translating it yields CASSQDLTSGGANEQFF. The J gene is TRBJ2-1, the V gene TRBV4-3; TRBD2 agrees at 13 bases. J lost 6 bases, V lost 0 bases, and 5 bases had no gene match. This CDR3 region has 17 residues. Germline V gene lookup returns CDR1 LGHNA and CDR2 YSLEER.

This clone was found a few times. The chain combines TRBV2 with TRBJ2-3; 11 nucleotides match TRBD2. With 4 bases clipped from V and 4 bases from J, the junction kept 1 base outside the gene matches. This CDR3 is 14 amino acids long. Per the germline V gene, CDR1 is SNHLY and CDR2 is FYNNEI. The CDR3 is CASSGGLAADTQYF. The CDR3 DNA reads as TGTGCCAGCAGTGGGGGACTAGCGGCAGATACGCAGTATTTT.

Only one count was recorded for this clone. The chain recombines TRBV5-6 with TRBJ1-2, with D tentatively TRBD1 (5 bases). The CDR3 extends over 13 amino acids. CDR1 and CDR2 (germline): SGHDT, YYEEEE. Trimming took off 2 bases at V and 7 bases at J, with 12 bases between the two ends. The CDR3 protein is CASSFWGSAGYTF. DNA of the CDR3: TGTGCCAGCAGCTTCTGGGGGTCGGCTGGCTACACCTTC.